Detailed here is one T cell receptor (beta chain). As yet, its antigen is unknown. The sample is drawn from a study of early T cells in non-severe SARS-CoV-2 infection. Study-wide context: The input, bulk RNA from unsorted whole blood, was sequenced, and chains were unpaired.

Individual cDNA molecules were tagged with unique molecular identifiers. TCRdb analysed the 5' RACE reads with MiXCR anew, one entry per CDR3 protein. Among tens of thousands of distinct CDR3 sequences listed, about 10% were seen once. V was clipped by 1 base and J by 3 bases; unmatched bases: 10. The germline gives CDR1 SGHVS, CDR2 FQNEAQ. CDR3 length equals 17 residues. Findings and limits, study-wide: The matching step, a VDJdb search, favored anti-spike CD8 responses and missed private and CD4 specificities.

This clonotype was sampled from an adult who was a healthcare worker with PCR-confirmed SARS-CoV-2 infection or an uninfected control (not recorded which). This specimen consisted of whole blood, obtained at baseline. This rearrangement joins TRBV7-8 to TRBJ2-5; 8 bases are shared with TRBD2. CDR3 residues: CASSLEISGRAKETQYF. The CDR3, as DNA: TGTGCCAGCAGCTTAGAGATCAGCGGGAGAGCGAAAGAGACCCAGTACTTC.